One and the same sample provided the 18 T cell receptor beta chains below, sequenced in a study of OX40 agonist ivuxolimab in advanced cancers. Profiling relied on immunoSEQ multiplex PCR, and the TCRdb table lists in-frame clones only, not all of them. The repertoire has 45,000 to 50,000 clones, roughly 89% of them found once; the top ten carry roughly 5.7%. The specimen comprised CD4+ or CD8+ T cells sorted from blood, sampled in a trial of the OX40 agonist ivuxolimab. These receptors all come from an adult with an advanced solid tumor such as melanoma, head and neck, liver or kidney cancer.

This rearrangement joins TRBV29-1 to TRBJ2-2; D gene uncertain. Germline V gene sequence: CDR1 SQVTM, CDR2 ANQGSEA. This CDR3 is built from 14 residues. Trimming left V 3 bases short and J 1 base short, with 9 bases between. CDR3 loop: CSVEFEWNTGELFF. The DNA for the CDR3 is TGCAGCGTTGAGTTTGAGTGGAACACCGGGGAGCTGTTTTTT.

This sequence joins TRBV18 and TRBJ1-1; D is unresolved. Looked up from germline, CDR1 is KGHSH and CDR2 is LQKENI. Trimming shortened V by 2 bases and J by 5 bases, and 6 bases separated the two germline ends. The CDR3 runs to 12 residues. The CDR3 DNA reads as TGTGCCAGCTCACCAGACGTGACTGAAGCTTTCTTT. This gives the protein CASSPDVTEAFF.

This clone was seen only once. J is TRBJ2-7 and V is TRBV18; unclear D gene. Germline CDR1 and CDR2: KGHSH and LQKENI. V was clipped by 3 bases and J by 4 bases, with 10 bases between them. The CDR3 extends over 13 amino acids. DNA of the CDR3: TGTGCCAGCTCACCGCCGAGAGAGTACGAGCAGTACTTC. Its translation is CASSPPREYEQYF. The full variable domain, rest sourced from reference TRBV18 and TRBJ2-7, is NAGVMQNPRHLVRRRGQEARLRCSPMKGHSHVYWYRQLPEEGLKFMVYLQKENIIDESGMPKERFSAEFPKEGPSILRIQQVVRGDSAAYFCASSPPREYEQYFGPGTRLTVT.

CDR3 amino acids: CASSYMTGMTEAFF. The CDR3 nucleotides read TGTGCCAGCAGTTATATGACAGGGATGACTGAAGCTTTCTTT. The rearrangement uses TRBV28 and TRBJ1-1; 7 positions match TRBD1. The germline V gene encodes CDR1 MDHEN and CDR2 SYDVKM. J gave up 5 bases and V 4 bases, and 7 bases lay outside the gene matches. This CDR3 is 14 amino acids long.

The CDR3 DNA is TGTGCCAGCAGCTCGGGGGACTATGGCTACACCTTC. The encoded protein is CASSSGDYGYTF. This chain uses TRBV11-1 with TRBJ1-2, with D perhaps TRBD1 (5 bases). The CDR3 extends over 12 amino acids. Germline lookup yields CDR1 SGHAT and CDR2 FQDESV (reference sequence). Trimming took 4 bases from V and 3 from J, leaving 6 bases between them.

This chain uses TRBV5-1 with TRBJ2-2; 8 bases agree with TRBD2. Germline CDR1 and CDR2: SGHRS and YFSETQ. This CDR3 spans 16 amino acids. V trimming: 6 bases; J trimming: 4 bases; junction bases outside the gene matches: 11. DNA for the CDR3: TGCGCCAGCACGTCATTAGCGGGGTCCGGCACCGGGGAGCTGTTTTTT. It yields the protein CASTSLAGSGTGELFF. Full variable domain (missing parts from reference TRBV5-1 and TRBJ2-2): KAGVTQTPRYLIKTRGQQVTLSCSPISGHRSVSWYQQTPGQGLQFLFEYFSETQRNKGNFPGRFSGRQFSNSRSEMNVSTLELGDSALYLCASTSLAGSGTGELFFGEGSRLTVL.

This clone turned up a few times. CDR3 DNA sequence: TGTGCCAGCCGGGATGGGGTGAACACTGAAGCTTTCTTT. This gives the protein CASRDGVNTEAFF. J is TRBJ1-1 and V is TRBV6-4, with unresolved D. Trimming removed 8 bases from V and 0 bases from J, with 10 bases in between. The length of the CDR3 is 13 residues. CDR1 MRHNA and CDR2 SNTAGT come from the germline V gene.

The rearrangement uses TRBV27 and TRBJ2-3; no clear D. Germline CDR1 and CDR2: MNHEY and SMNVEV (reference sequence). Between the trimmed V and J ends, which lost 5 bases and 1 base, there was a span of 10 bases. The CDR3 has 14 amino acids. The CDR3 nucleotides read TGTGCCAGCAGTCTACCTGACCGCACAGATACGCAGTATTTT. Translation: CASSLPDRTDTQYF.

V is TRBV28 and J is TRBJ1-1; TRBD1 matches at 7 bases. The CDR3 length is 15 residues. Germline V gene sequence: CDR1 MDHEN, CDR2 SYDVKM. The J segment lost 5 bases and the V segment lost 2 bases, leaving 8 bases of the junction unmatched. The CDR3 coding sequence is TGTGCCAGCAGTTTACAGGGGGGGAAGGCGACTGAAGCTTTCTTT. Encoded protein: CASSLQGGKATEAFF.

In nucleotides, the CDR3 is TGTGCCAGCTCACCACGGTTGGGACAGGGAAATTATGGCTACACCTTC. This sequence encodes CASSPRLGQGNYGYTF. V usage is TRBV18 and J usage is TRBJ1-2; 9 bases match TRBD1. V trimming: 1 base; J trimming: 5 bases; junction bases outside the gene matches: 8. The CDR3 extends over 16 amino acids. Germline V CDR1 and CDR2: KGHSH, LQKENI.

V usage is TRBV29-1 and J usage is TRBJ1-1; 8 nucleotides match TRBD1. The junction had 7 bases not matched to a gene; V was cut back by 3 bases and J by 4 bases. Germline V gene lookup returns CDR1 SQVTM and CDR2 ANQGSEA. The CDR3 extends over 14 amino acids. The CDR3 spells CSVEAGQVTTEAFF. In DNA, the CDR3 is TGCAGCGTTGAGGCGGGACAGGTGACCACTGAAGCTTTCTTT.

The chain employs TRBV19 and TRBJ2-3; no clear D. This CDR3 comprises 15 residues. The germline gives CDR1 LNHDA, CDR2 SQIVND (reference sequence). V was pared by 0 bases and J by 6 bases, with 13 bases between. Here the CDR3 DNA reads TGTGCCAGTAGTATAGAGCACTTGACGTTGGATACGCAGTATTTT. Translated: CASSIEHLTLDTQYF. Drawing the rest from reference TRBV19 and TRBJ2-3, the complete variable domain is DGGITQSPKYLFRKEGQNVTLSCEQNLNHDAMYWYRQDPGQGLRLIYYSQIVNDFQKGDIAEGYSVSREKKESFPLTVTSAQKNPTAFYLCASSIEHLTLDTQYFGPGTRLTVL.

The rearrangement joins TRBV7-8 to TRBJ2-5; 8 bases line up with TRBD1. Matching the DNA end better, TRBJ2-7 makes the J call doubtful. Germline-derived CDR1 and CDR2 are SGHVS and FQNEAQ. This CDR3 has 17 amino acids. The CDR3 here is CASSFLAKGQGSYEQYF. The DNA for the CDR3 is TGTGCCAGCAGCTTTTTGGCCAAAGGACAGGGCTCCTACGAGCAGTACTTC.

The DNA of the CDR3 is TGTGCCAGCAGCTTGGAAGCGGGGACCCCAGATACGCAGTATTTT. Translating it yields CASSLEAGTPDTQYF. The rearrangement joins TRBV5-4 to TRBJ2-3; 7 bases agree with TRBD2. CDR1 is SGHNT, CDR2 YYREEE, per germline (reference sequence). The CDR3 is 15 amino acids. With 0 bases clipped from V and 4 bases from J, the junction kept 5 bases outside the gene matches.

The CDR3 sequence is CASSQDLGAQFF. DNA for the CDR3: TGCGCCAGCAGCCAAGATTTGGGGGCGCAGTTCTTC. The chain recombines TRBV4-1 with TRBJ2-1; perhaps TRBD1 as D (6 bases). CDR3 size: 12 residues. The germline gives CDR1 MGHRA, CDR2 YSYEKL. Trimming removed 0 bases from V and 12 bases from J, with 9 bases in between.

The V and J genes are TRBV6-6 and TRBJ2-1, with 7 nucleotides matching TRBD2. Germline V lookup: CDR1 MNHNY, CDR2 SVGAGI (reference sequence). CDR3 size: 15 residues. The J segment lost 4 bases and the V segment lost 7 bases, leaving 10 bases of the junction unmatched. The chain's CDR3 is CASTGGGNGYNEQFF. The CDR3, as DNA: TGTGCCAGCACGGGGGGTGGTAACGGGTACAATGAGCAGTTCTTC.

J is TRBJ1-1 and V is TRBV2; D uncertain. Germline CDR1 and CDR2: SNHLY and FYNNEI. The CDR3 is made up of 15 amino acids. The V gene lost 1 base and the J gene lost 1 base, with 10 bases spanning the gap. As DNA, the CDR3 is TGTGCCAGCAGTGAAGGGGTGTTGAGGAACACTGAAGCTTTCTTT. Translating gives CASSEGVLRNTEAFF.

The chain couples TRBV27 to TRBJ2-1, with 14 nucleotides matching TRBD2. The CDR3 runs 16 residues. Looked up from germline, CDR1 is MNHEY and CDR2 is SMNVEV (reference sequence). The V and J ends lost 3 bases and 10 bases, in that order; junction bases with no gene match: 8. The CDR3 sequence is CASSFSGLAGAGEQFF. For the CDR3, the DNA is TGTGCCAGCAGTTTTTCGGGACTAGCGGGAGCGGGGGAGCAGTTCTTC.